This TCR beta chain was retrieved from a study of blood T cells in healthy people across ages. Together with a sample-barcoded 5' primer, a J-beta primer mix was included in a second PCR lasting roughly 6 to 12 cycles. All samples yielded 2.5 million or more CDR3-containing paired-end reads. MiXCR, run by TCRdb on the 5' RACE reads, gives a single entry per CDR3 protein. The repertoire includes about 1 million distinct CDR3 sequences, approximately 25% of them detected once, and approximately 0.7% sits in the top ten. The data were also submitted as part of a second study, on T cells of mothers and their children. That report notes: Reads obtained per mother exceeded 8.5 million TCR beta CDR3 reads, with roughly 3 million obtained per child. Persisting microchimeric T cell clones went undetected.

The source is a girl aged 2 to 10 in good health. Sample: blood.

The CDR3 spells CASRLPWGTDTQYF. CDR3 nucleotides: TGTGCCAGCAGATTACCTTGGGGCACAGATACGCAGTATTTT. The chain carries TRBV12-3 or TRBV12-4 and TRBJ2-3, with D unclear. The CDR3 contains 14 residues. The V gene lost 6 bases and the J gene lost 1 base, with 11 bases spanning the gap.